The entry below describes one T cell receptor beta chain. The V end lost 4 bases, the J end lost 2 bases, and 8 bases lay between the germline ends. This CDR3 has 14 amino acids. Germline V gene sequence: CDR1 LGHDT, CDR2 YNNKEL (reference sequence). This specimen comes from a study of blood T cell repertoires in COVID-19. The data were produced by immunoSEQ multiplex PCR, yet TCRdb's version contains in-frame clones alone and is incomplete. The sample gives roughly 300,000 clones, about 81% of which show up once; more than 1.2% is in the top ten. Sequenced material: peripheral blood. This receptor was obtained from a human donor with COVID-19, enrolled during active disease. The donor label of this sample is uncertain. V usage is TRBV3-1 (or the pseudogene TRBV3-2) and J usage is TRBJ2-2; D gene uncertain. CDR3 in DNA: TGTGCCAGCAGCCGTAGCAGTAACACCGGGGAGCTGTTTTTT. Residues: CASSRSSNTGELFF.